Here is one T cell receptor (beta chain) with its context. Its antigen is still unknown. The sample belongs to a study of identical twins. Regarding the study as a whole: In drawing conclusions, the study used cross-sectional statistical analysis and did not follow the same donors. Insertions were fewer in abundant cord blood beta clonotypes, whereas memory repertoires showed none of this pattern.

TCRdb ran MiXCR on the 5' RACE reads and lists one entry per CDR3 protein. This repertoire shows 400,000 to 550,000 distinct CDR3 sequences, less than 25% found once; its top ten account for approximately 0.95%. CDR1 is SGDLS and CDR2 is YYNGEE in the germline V gene. Trimming took 5 bases from V and 5 from J; bases not matched to a gene: 4. This CDR3 comprises 13 residues. This sample was shared with a second study, whose subject was T cells expressing NK-cell markers. As reported in that work: In sorted CD3+CD56+NKG2C+, CD3+CD56+NKG2C- and CD3+CD56-NKG2C+ T cells, TCR beta repertoires were obtained.

The sequence derives from a woman younger than 35 in good health. Sequenced input: CD4+ T cells sorted from blood. This chain uses TRBV9 with TRBJ1-3; 7 nucleotides align to TRBD1. DNA of the CDR3: TGTGCCAGCAGAGACAGGGTCAGAAACACCATATATTTT. Protein: CASRDRVRNTIYF.